The TCR beta chain under discussion was sequenced for a study of shared clonotypes between healthy human individuals. Whole-study findings and limits: Larger estimated richness was generally seen in naive subsets than in memory subsets.

As to this clone: Its antigen is currently unknown.

The germline gives CDR1 SQVTM, CDR2 ANQGSEA. V shed 7 bases and J shed 5 bases, with 13 bases lying between them. The CDR3 consists of 12 residues. Genomic DNA from each subset was divided evenly over several immunoSEQ plates. TCRdb's copy holds only in-frame clones and misses some; the assay was immunoSEQ multiplex PCR. The sample lists some 1,600,000 clones; 95% to 99% were seen once. The sequence was collected from a man aged 30 to 45 in good health. The chain is built from TRBV29-1 and TRBJ2-3; possibly TRBD1 for D (6 bases). The specimen sequenced was naive CD4+ T cells sorted from blood. The subset denotes: CD45RA+ positively selected. The CDR3 coding sequence is TGCAGCGCTCACCAGGGGTTAGATACGCAGTATTTT. Its protein product is CSAHQGLDTQYF.